These 18 T cell receptor beta chains came from one sample sequenced in a study of cytomegalovirus exposure and HLA in healthy donors. The protocol was immunoSEQ multiplex PCR, while the TCRdb copy is restricted to in-frame clones and leaves out a portion. The repertoire holds around 190,000 clones, with 86% as singletons. Sequencing input: PBMCs. Every receptor here comes from a woman aged 18 to 35 in good health and CMV-seronegative.

CDR3 region: CASSLRAGKTKNTEAFF. DNA for the CDR3: TGCGCCAGCAGCTTGCGGGCAGGGAAGACCAAGAACACTGAAGCTTTCTTT. The chain uses TRBV5-1 and TRBJ1-1; D perhaps matches TRBD1 (5 bases). Germline V gives CDR1 SGHRS, CDR2 YFSETQ. The CDR3 totals 17 residues. Trimming cost V 1 base and J 1 base, with 17 bases left between them.

The rearrangement uses TRBV6-5 and TRBJ1-1; the match to TRBD1 covers 7 bases. J was trimmed by 0 bases and V by 7 bases; bases with no gene match: 8. This CDR3 region has 15 residues. Germline CDR1 reads MNHEY; CDR2 reads SVGAGI. The CDR3 region is CASTPQGTLNTEAFF. The DNA for the CDR3 is TGTGCCAGCACCCCACAGGGGACCCTGAACACTGAAGCTTTCTTT.

V is TRBV12-5 and J is TRBJ2-2, with D possibly being TRBD2 (7 bases). From germline, CDR1 is LGHNT and CDR2 FRNRAP. This CDR3 comprises 15 residues. V was clipped by 9 bases and J by 4 bases, with 18 bases between them. In DNA form, the CDR3 reads TGTGCTAGCGCGCTAGGGGGGGCGATCACCGGGGAGCTGTTTTTT. This translates into CASALGGAITGELFF.

The rearrangement links TRBV5-1 to TRBJ2-7; 7 positions match TRBD2. Looked up from germline, CDR1 is SGHRS and CDR2 is YFSETQ. The CDR3 spans 22 residues. V was pared by 1 base and J by 2 bases, with 27 bases of the junction left unmatched. In DNA, the CDR3 is TGCGCCAGCAGCTTGATCCGGGGGGTGGTCTATCCACAATTCCCCAATGCCTACGAGCAGTACTTC. Its translation: CASSLIRGVVYPQFPNAYEQYF.

The chain has TRBV9 and TRBJ2-7, with 15 bases that match TRBD2. The V gene end was trimmed by 4 bases and the J gene end by 0 bases; junction bases not matched to a gene: 14. Per the germline V gene, CDR1 is SGDLS and CDR2 is YYNGEE. CDR3 length equals 20 residues. CDR3 region: CASSSPRGTSGRFASYEQYF. CDR3 in DNA: TGTGCCAGCAGCAGCCCCCGAGGGACTAGCGGGAGGTTCGCCTCCTACGAGCAGTACTTC.

This clone was detected only once. The rearrangement joins TRBV18 to TRBJ2-5; TRBD2 matches 7 bases. The J segment lost 4 bases and the V segment lost 6 bases, leaving 5 bases of the junction unmatched. The germline CDR1 and CDR2 sequences are KGHSH and LQKENI. CDR3 length: 13 amino acids. The CDR3 bases are TGTGCCAGCTCGCACCCGGGGGGAGAGACCCAGTACTTC. This gives the protein CASSHPGGETQYF.

The J gene is TRBJ1-5, the V gene TRBV5-8; no reliable D call. This CDR3 has 12 residues. V was clipped by 4 bases and J by 10 bases, with 12 bases between them. Germline values: CDR1 SGHTS, CDR2 YDEGEE. The chain's CDR3 is CASSPRRHPQHF. CDR3 DNA: TGTGCCAGCAGCCCCCGGAGGCATCCCCAGCATTTT.

V usage is TRBV18 and J usage is TRBJ1-4; 8 nucleotides line up with TRBD1. Germline lookup yields CDR1 KGHSH and CDR2 LQKENI. V shed 6 bases and J 1 base; nucleotides not matched to a gene: 13. This CDR3 has 18 amino acids. The DNA for the CDR3 is TGTGCCAGCTCCAACAAGCTCCGGACAGGGCAAACTAATGAAAAACTGTTTTTT. Its translation is CASSNKLRTGQTNEKLFF. The complete variable domain, with remaining parts taken from reference TRBV18 and TRBJ1-4, reads NAGVMQNPRHLVRRRGQEARLRCSPMKGHSHVYWYRQLPEEGLKFMVYLQKENIIDESGMPKERFSAEFPKEGPSILRIQQVVRGDSAAYFCASSNKLRTGQTNEKLFFGSGTQLSVL.

This clone was counted a single time. This sequence joins TRBV19 and TRBJ1-5; 10 bases agree with TRBD1. The ends lost 3 bases at V and 4 bases at J; junction bases unmatched: 6. Germline V gene sequence: CDR1 LNHDA, CDR2 SQIVND (reference sequence). The CDR3 is made up of 16 amino acids. CDR3 protein: CASSIFGQGENQPQHF. The CDR3 DNA follows: TGTGCCAGTAGTATTTTCGGACAGGGGGAAAATCAGCCCCAGCATTTT.

V usage is TRBV11-2 and J usage is TRBJ2-1, with 7 nucleotides matching TRBD1. V was pared by 1 base and J by 8 bases, with 8 bases of the junction left unmatched. The CDR3 has 15 amino acids. CDR1 and CDR2 (germline): SGHAT, FQNNGV. CDR3 loop: CASSLGRGLSYEQFF. The CDR3 nucleotides read TGTGCCAGCAGCTTAGGTAGGGGGCTAAGCTATGAGCAGTTCTTC.

This chain connects TRBV7-8 to TRBJ2-1; 8 bases match TRBD2. J was trimmed by 2 bases and V by 2 bases; bases with no gene match: 11. The CDR3 totals 18 residues. Germline V gene data show CDR1 as SGHVS and CDR2 as FQNEAQ. The CDR3 region is CASSLTLPGLAAYNEQFF. CDR3 nucleotide sequence: TGTGCCAGCAGCTTAACGTTGCCCGGACTAGCAGCCTACAATGAGCAGTTCTTC.

The gene calls are TRBV9 and TRBJ2-1, with 7 nucleotides matching TRBD2. J was trimmed by 2 bases and V by 6 bases; bases with no gene match: 5. The CDR3 spans 14 residues. The V gene's germline CDR1 is SGDLS and CDR2 YYNGEE. The DNA for the CDR3 is TGTGCCAGCAACTCCGGGACTACCTACAATGAGCAGTTCTTC. Translated, it gives CASNSGTTYNEQFF.

The V and J genes are TRBV19 and TRBJ1-2; D gene unclear. V was shortened by 7 bases and J by 1 base, with 13 bases between the two germline ends. Germline V gene lookup returns CDR1 LNHDA and CDR2 SQIVND (reference sequence). The CDR3 runs 14 residues. The CDR3 protein is CASTLASYNYGYTF. CDR3 nucleotide sequence: TGTGCCAGTACACTAGCATCATATAACTATGGCTACACCTTC.

The rearrangement joins TRBV5-1 to TRBJ2-3, with D tentatively TRBD1 (6 bases). The germline V and J ends were trimmed by 1 base and 6 bases, with 12 bases remaining between them. Germline V gives CDR1 SGHRS, CDR2 YFSETQ. There are 14 residues in the CDR3. CDR3 sequence (DNA): TGCGCCAGCAGCTTGTTGGACAGCGGCGATACGCAGTATTTT. It specifies CASSLLDSGDTQYF.

This clone has a handful of counts. The chain links TRBV29-1 to TRBJ2-7; 7 positions agree with TRBD1. The CDR3 extends over 17 amino acids. Germline V gives CDR1 SQVTM, CDR2 ANQGSEA. V lost 6 bases to trimming and J lost 4 bases; unmatched junction nucleotides: 21. The CDR3 nucleotides read TGCAGCGTGACAGGGTTCGGTGGGATTATAACGGCGTACGAGCAGTACTTC. This sequence encodes CSVTGFGGIITAYEQYF.

As regards this clone: The junction departs from germline at one end; a sequencing error may be responsible. The chain couples TRBV4-1 to TRBJ2-2, with D maybe TRBD2 (6 bases). The CDR3 totals 15 residues. Germline CDR1 MGHRA, CDR2 YSYEKL. The CDR3 sequence is CASRQGPGGTGELFF. The CDR3 DNA reads as TGCGCCAGCAGACAAGGGCCCGGGGGCACCGGGGAGCTGTTTTTT.

The gene calls are TRBV5-1 and TRBJ1-4; 8 nucleotides align to TRBD1. Trimming at V came to 4 bases and at J to 1 base, leaving 3 bases not matched to a gene. Germline CDR1 reads SGHRS; CDR2 reads YFSETQ. The CDR3 totals 15 residues. The CDR3 DNA sequence: TGCGCCAGCAGCCTCGGACAGGGAACTAATGAAAAACTGTTTTTT. Protein sequence: CASSLGQGTNEKLFF.

V and J are TRBV4-2 and TRBJ1-2; 9 bases are a match to TRBD1. CDR3 length: 20 amino acids. The V gene end was trimmed by 4 bases and the J gene end by 2 bases; junction bases not matched to a gene: 20. Germline CDR1 and CDR2: LGHNA and YNFKEQ. The CDR3 region is CASSPLNGRTKTGGNYGYTF. In DNA, the CDR3 is TGTGCCAGCAGCCCGCTGAATGGTAGGACCAAGACAGGGGGGAACTATGGCTACACCTTC.